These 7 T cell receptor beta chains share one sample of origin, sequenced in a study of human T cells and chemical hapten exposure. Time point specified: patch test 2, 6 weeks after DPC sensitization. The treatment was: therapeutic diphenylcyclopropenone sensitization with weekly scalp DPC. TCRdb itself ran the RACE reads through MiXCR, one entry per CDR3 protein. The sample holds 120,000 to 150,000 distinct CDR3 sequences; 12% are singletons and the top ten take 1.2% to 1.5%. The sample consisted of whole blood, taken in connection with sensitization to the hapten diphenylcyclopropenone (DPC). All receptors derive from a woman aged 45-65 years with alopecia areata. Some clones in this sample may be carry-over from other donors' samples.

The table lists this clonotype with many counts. CDR3 protein: CASSPILRRTVVMNTEAFF. The CDR3, as DNA: TGTGCCAGCAGTCCGATATTAAGGAGGACAGTCGTCATGAACACTGAAGCTTTCTTT. This chain joins TRBV27 and TRBJ1-1, with D maybe TRBD1 (6 bases). CDR1 MNHEY and CDR2 SMNVEV come from the germline V gene (reference sequence). Trimming left V 5 bases short and J 0 bases short, with 25 bases between. There are 19 residues in the CDR3.

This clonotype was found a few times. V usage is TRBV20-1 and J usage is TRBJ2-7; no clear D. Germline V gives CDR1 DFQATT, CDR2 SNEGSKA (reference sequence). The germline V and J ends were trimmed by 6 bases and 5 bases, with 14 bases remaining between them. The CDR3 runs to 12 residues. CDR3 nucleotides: TGCAGTGCCAACCGTCATAGGGACGAGCAGTACTTC. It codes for CSANRHRDEQYF.

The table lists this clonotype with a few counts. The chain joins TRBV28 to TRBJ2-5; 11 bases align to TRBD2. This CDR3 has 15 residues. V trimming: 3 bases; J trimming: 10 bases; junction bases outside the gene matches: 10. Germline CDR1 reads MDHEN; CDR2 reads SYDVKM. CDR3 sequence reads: CASSFTLAGARGQYF. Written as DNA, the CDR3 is TGTGCCAGCAGTTTTACACTAGCGGGGGCCCGTGGCCAGTACTTC.

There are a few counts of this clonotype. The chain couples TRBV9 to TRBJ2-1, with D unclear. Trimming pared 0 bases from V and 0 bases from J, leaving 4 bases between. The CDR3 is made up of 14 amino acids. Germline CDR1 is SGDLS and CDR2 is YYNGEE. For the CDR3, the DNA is TGTGCCAGCAGCGTAGGTAACTCCTACAATGAGCAGTTCTTC. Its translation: CASSVGNSYNEQFF.

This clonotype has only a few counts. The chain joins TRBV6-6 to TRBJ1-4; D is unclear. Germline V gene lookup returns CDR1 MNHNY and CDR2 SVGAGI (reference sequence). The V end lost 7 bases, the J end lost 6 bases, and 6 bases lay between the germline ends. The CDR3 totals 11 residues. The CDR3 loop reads CASTVDEKLFF. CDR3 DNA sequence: TGTGCCAGCACCGTGGATGAAAAACTGTTTTTT.

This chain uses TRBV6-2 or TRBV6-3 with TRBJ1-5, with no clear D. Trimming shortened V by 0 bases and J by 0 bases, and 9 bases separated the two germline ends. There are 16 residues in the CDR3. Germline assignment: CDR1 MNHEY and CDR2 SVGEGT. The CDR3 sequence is CASSYSWLDSNQPQHF. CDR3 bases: TGTGCCAGCAGTTACTCGTGGCTGGATAGCAATCAGCCCCAGCATTTT.

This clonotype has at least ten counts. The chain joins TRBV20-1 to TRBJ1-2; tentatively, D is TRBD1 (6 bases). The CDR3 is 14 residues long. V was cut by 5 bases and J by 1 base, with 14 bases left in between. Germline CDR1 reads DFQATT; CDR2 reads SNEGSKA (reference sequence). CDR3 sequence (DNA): TGCAGTGCTCACCGGGACAACTATAACTATGGCTACACCTTC. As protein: CSAHRDNYNYGYTF.